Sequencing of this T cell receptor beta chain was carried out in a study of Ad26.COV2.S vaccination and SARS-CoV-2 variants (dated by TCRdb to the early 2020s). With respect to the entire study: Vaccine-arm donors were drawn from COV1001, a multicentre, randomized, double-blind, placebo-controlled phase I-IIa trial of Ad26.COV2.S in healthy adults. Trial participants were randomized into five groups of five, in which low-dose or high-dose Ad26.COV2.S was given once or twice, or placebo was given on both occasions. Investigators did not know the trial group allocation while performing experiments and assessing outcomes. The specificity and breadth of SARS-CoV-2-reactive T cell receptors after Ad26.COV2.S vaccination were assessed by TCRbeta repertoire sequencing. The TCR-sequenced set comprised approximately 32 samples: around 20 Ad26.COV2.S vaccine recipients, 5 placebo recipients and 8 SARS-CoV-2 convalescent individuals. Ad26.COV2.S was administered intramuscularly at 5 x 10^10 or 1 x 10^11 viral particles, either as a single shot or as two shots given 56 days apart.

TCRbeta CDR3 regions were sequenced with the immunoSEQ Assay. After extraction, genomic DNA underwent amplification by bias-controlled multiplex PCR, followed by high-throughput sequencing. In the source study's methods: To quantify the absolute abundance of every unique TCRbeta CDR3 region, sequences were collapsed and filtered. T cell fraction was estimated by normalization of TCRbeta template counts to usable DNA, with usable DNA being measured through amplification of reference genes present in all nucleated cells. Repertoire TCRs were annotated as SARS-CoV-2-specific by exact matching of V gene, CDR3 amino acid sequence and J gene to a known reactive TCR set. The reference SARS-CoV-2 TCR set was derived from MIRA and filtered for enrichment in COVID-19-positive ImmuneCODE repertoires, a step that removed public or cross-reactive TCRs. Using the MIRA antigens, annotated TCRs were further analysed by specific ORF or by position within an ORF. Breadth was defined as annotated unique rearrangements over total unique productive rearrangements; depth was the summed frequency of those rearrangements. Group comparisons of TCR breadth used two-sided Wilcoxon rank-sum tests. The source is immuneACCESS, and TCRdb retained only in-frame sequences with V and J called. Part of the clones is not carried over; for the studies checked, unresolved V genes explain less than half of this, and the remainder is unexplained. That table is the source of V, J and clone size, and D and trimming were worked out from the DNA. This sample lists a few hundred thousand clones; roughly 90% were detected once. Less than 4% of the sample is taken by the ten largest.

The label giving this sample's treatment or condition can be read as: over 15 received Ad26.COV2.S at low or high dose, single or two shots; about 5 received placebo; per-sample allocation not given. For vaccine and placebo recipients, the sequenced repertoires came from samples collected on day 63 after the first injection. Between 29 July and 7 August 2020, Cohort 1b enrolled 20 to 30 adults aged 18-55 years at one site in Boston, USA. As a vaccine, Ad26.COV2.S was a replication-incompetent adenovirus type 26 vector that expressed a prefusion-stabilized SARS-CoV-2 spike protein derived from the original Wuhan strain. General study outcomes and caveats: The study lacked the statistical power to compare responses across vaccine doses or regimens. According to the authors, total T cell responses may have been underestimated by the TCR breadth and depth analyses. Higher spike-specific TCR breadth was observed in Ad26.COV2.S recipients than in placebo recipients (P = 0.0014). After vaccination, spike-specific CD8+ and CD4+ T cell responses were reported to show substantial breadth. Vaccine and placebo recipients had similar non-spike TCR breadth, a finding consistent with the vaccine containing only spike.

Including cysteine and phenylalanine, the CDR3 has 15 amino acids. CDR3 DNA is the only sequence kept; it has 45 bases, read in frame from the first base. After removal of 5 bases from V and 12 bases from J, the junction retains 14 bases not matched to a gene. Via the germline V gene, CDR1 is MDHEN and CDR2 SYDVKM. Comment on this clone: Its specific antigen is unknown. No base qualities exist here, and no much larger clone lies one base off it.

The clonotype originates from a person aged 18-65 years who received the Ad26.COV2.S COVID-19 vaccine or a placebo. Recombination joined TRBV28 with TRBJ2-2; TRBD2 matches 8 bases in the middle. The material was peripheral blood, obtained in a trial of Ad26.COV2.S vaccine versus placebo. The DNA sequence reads TGTGCCAGCAGTCCCCCGGGGGGGGATAGAGGGAAGCTGTTTTTT. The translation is CASSPPGGDRGKLFF.